This T cell receptor beta chain was found in a study of PD-L1 blockade in urothelial cancer. The wider study: Between 0 and 3 chemotherapy regimens preceded treatment for each patient. The median number of T cells present in blood samples was around 150,000. Findings and caveats of the study: Below-median blood TCR clonality before treatment forecast better survival.

Sample time point: peripheral blood 6 weeks after treatment start. Method: immunoSEQ multiplex PCR; TCRdb's copy keeps in-frame clones and lacks some. The sample shows around 110,000 clones, around 89% of them seen only once. The V gene's germline CDR1 is MNHEY and CDR2 SMNVEV (reference sequence). V lost 4 bases, J lost 3 bases, and 8 bases stayed unmatched. The CDR3 runs to 15 residues. Comments on this clone: Its antigen remains unknown.

Here the sequenced sample was PBMCs, taken around atezolizumab (anti-PD-L1) treatment. This sequence joins TRBV27 and TRBJ2-7, with 8 bases identical to TRBD2. This TCR derives from a man aged 60-69 years with urothelial cancer. The DNA for the CDR3 is TGTGCCAGCAGTTCCACGGGGAGCGGGGGCTACGAGCAGTACTTC. Its protein is CASSSTGSGGYEQYF.